These T cell receptor beta chains were read from a single sample in a study of immune evolution from preneoplasia to lung adenocarcinoma. Sequencing used immunoSEQ multiplex PCR; TCRdb keeps in-frame clones, though not all of them. This sample has about 26,000 clones, with about 74% found just once. Sequencing was done on a sample of FFPE invasive lung adenocarcinoma tissue. The receptors here all came from a person between 55 and 69 years old with invasive lung adenocarcinoma. Some clones in this sample may be carry-over from other donors' samples. CDR3s include the opening cysteine and the closing phenylalanine or tryptophan. A D gene is named only where the DNA matches it firmly. Some rows have no size entry. The others give once, few or many, or a class for an expanded clone.

TRBV2,TRBD2,few,TRBJ2-5,CASQTSGRIRTQYF,TGTGCCAGCCAGACTAGCGGGAGAATTCGGACCCAGTACTTC
TRBV5-1,TRBD1,few,TRBJ2-3,CASSLQGARDTQYF,TGCGCCAGCAGCTTGCAGGGGGCCAGAGATACGCAGTATTTT
TRBV5-1,-,-,TRBJ2-1,CASSFSDPESEQFF,TGCGCCAGCAGCTTTTCCGATCCTGAGAGTGAGCAATTCTTC
TRBV11-3,-,-,TRBJ2-7,CATSQGRSYEQYF,TGTGCCACATCACAGGGGAGGTCCTACGAGCAGTACTTC
TRBV5-4,TRBD1,few,TRBJ2-1,CASSPPGTGDNEQFF,TGTGCCAGCAGCCCACCCGGGACAGGGGACAATGAGCAGTTCTTC
TRBV18,TRBD1,-,TRBJ2-5,CASSPPGQGVGRETQYF,TGTGCCAGCTCACCACCGGGACAGGGGGTAGGACGAGAGACCCAGTACTTC
TRBV10-2,-,-,TRBJ1-1,CASGRGQMNTEAFF,TGCGCCAGCGGACGAGGACAGATGAACACTGAAGCTTTCTTT
TRBV6-1,-,-,TRBJ1-5,CASSEAAGVSSQPQHF,TGTGCCAGCAGTGAAGCGGCAGGGGTGTCTAGTCAGCCCCAGCATTTT
TRBV18,-,few,TRBJ1-2,CASSPREFNYGYTF,TGTGCCAGCTCACCGAGGGAATTTAACTATGGCTACACCTTC
TRBV28,-,few,TRBJ1-5,CASSSPRTGGNQPQHF,TGTGCCAGCAGTTCCCCAAGGACTGGGGGGAATCAGCCCCAGCATTTT
TRBV28,-,-,TRBJ2-5,CASTRGWETQYF,TGTGCCAGCACCCGGGGGTGGGAGACCCAGTACTTC
TRBV2,-,-,TRBJ2-7,CASSEYKAYEQYF,TGTGCCAGCAGTGAATACAAGGCCTACGAGCAGTACTTC
TRBV30,-,-,TRBJ1-3,CAWRVLSGNTIYF,TGTGCCTGGAGGGTCCTCTCTGGAAACACCATATATTTT
TRBV5-1,-,-,TRBJ2-2,CASSPRDPPTGELFF,TGCGCCAGCAGCCCCCGGGACCCTCCTACCGGGGAGCTGTTTTTT
TRBV7-9,-,-,TRBJ2-7,CASSWDRTGMYF,TGTGCCAGCAGCTGGGACCGCACAGGGATGTACTTC
TRBV6-5,-,few,TRBJ2-1,CASSYGGRRYNEQFF,TGTGCCAGCAGTTACGGGGGGAGACGGTACAATGAGCAGTTCTTC
TRBV7-9,-,few,TRBJ1-1,CASSDFGRGNTEAFF,TGTGCCAGCAGCGACTTCGGGAGGGGTAATACTGAAGCTTTCTTT
TRBV7-2,-,-,TRBJ2-3,CASSYSSGADTQYF,TGTGCCAGCAGCTACTCATCGGGAGCAGATACGCAGTATTTT
TRBV10-3,-,-,TRBJ2-7,CAIRAAKDTYEQYF,TGTGCCATCAGAGCGGCTAAAGACACCTACGAGCAGTACTTC
TRBV29-1,TRBD1,-,TRBJ2-7,CSAKRDRNYEQYF,TGCAGCGCCAAAAGGGACAGGAACTACGAGCAGTACTTC
TRBV15,-,few,TRBJ1-5,CATSRDDNPVQPQHF,TGTGCCACCAGCAGAGACGACAACCCCGTGCAGCCCCAGCATTTT